This is a list of T cell receptor beta chains from one sample in a study of blood T cells in healthy people across ages. MiXCR, run by TCRdb on the 5' RACE reads, gives a single entry per CDR3 protein. Of 850,000 to 1,000,000 distinct CDR3 sequences listed, 48% were seen once; the top ten hold about an eighth. Sequencing was carried out using blood. These receptors were collected from a man aged 25 to 40 in good health. The CDR3 runs from the conserved cysteine through the conserved F or W. D genes are given only for firm matches. Clone size, where shown, is once, few, many, or a class for clones that have expanded.

cdr3_length j_call v_call d_call clone_size cdr3_nt cdr3_aa
12 TRBJ2-1 TRBV30 NA NA TGTGCCTGGAGCGTTGACAGAAACGAGCAGTTCTTC CAWSVDRNEQFF
14 TRBJ2-5 TRBV7-3 TRBD2 NA TGTGCCAGCAGCCCGGGACTAGCGTTCTATGAGCAGTACTTC CASSPGLAFYEQYF
13 TRBJ1-1 TRBV20-1 TRBD1 once TGCAGTGCTTATACCGGGACAGGGGCTGAAGCTTTCTTT CSAYTGTGAEAFF
15 TRBJ1-2 TRBV4-2 NA few TGTGCCAGCAGCTTAAGAGGGTCGCTGGGGCGCGGCTACACCTTC CASSLRGSLGRGYTF
15 TRBJ2-3 TRBV10-3 TRBD2 NA TGTGCCATCAAGCTAGCGGGAAGTAGGACAGATACGCAGTATTTT CAIKLAGSRTDTQYF
14 TRBJ1-2 TRBV7-2 NA NA TGTGCCAGCAGCTTAATGGCAGGGCGATATGGCTACACCTTC CASSLMAGRYGYTF
14 TRBJ2-7 TRBV10-3 NA NA TGTGCCATCAGTGAGTCGACGGCCACCTACGAGCAGTACTTC CAISESTATYEQYF
12 TRBJ1-1 TRBV29-1 NA NA TGCACCACCCTACAAGGGAACACTGAAGCTTTCTTT CTTLQGNTEAFF
14 TRBJ2-7 TRBV7-9 NA NA TGTACCAGCAGCTTAGCCGGGGTCTCCTACGAGCAGTACTTC CTSSLAGVSYEQYF
17 TRBJ2-1 TRBV7-2 NA few TGTGCCAGCAGCTTAGTCGGCGTTGCAGGGACGTACAATGAGCAGTTCTTC CASSLVGVAGTYNEQFF
14 TRBJ1-4 TRBV6-5 NA NA TGTGCCAGCAGTTACACGAGGGGGAATGAAAAACTGTTTTTT CASSYTRGNEKLFF
15 TRBJ1-1 TRBV12-3/TRBV12-4 TRBD1 NA TGTGCCAGCAGTCGGCACAGGGGGATCGACACTGAAGCTTTCTTT CASSRHRGIDTEAFF
15 TRBJ2-2 TRBV20-1 NA NA TGCAGTGCTAGAGAAGTTGGGACTAACACCGGGGAGCTGTTTTTT CSAREVGTNTGELFF
16 TRBJ2-7 TRBV7-2 TRBD2 NA TGTGCCAGCAGCTTAGGAGGAGCGGGGAGCTCCTACGAGCAGTACTTC CASSLGGAGSSYEQYF
15 TRBJ2-1 TRBV5-6 NA NA TGTGCCAGCAGCTTGGGTCAGATGACCTACAAGGAGCAGTTCTTC CASSLGQMTYKEQFF
15 TRBJ2-7 TRBV11-3 TRBD2 few TGTGCCAGCAGCTTAGGGCTAGCGGGGATGTACGAGCAGTACTTC CASSLGLAGMYEQYF
14 TRBJ2-5 TRBV6-5 NA NA TGTGCCAGCAGTCCGCTTTTGGCCCAAGAGACCCAGTACTTC CASSPLLAQETQYF
14 TRBJ2-3 TRBV6-1 NA NA TGTGCCAGCAGCTGGACGGAGTTCACAGATACGCAGTATTTT CASSWTEFTDTQYF
17 TRBJ2-1 TRBV27 TRBD2 NA TGTGCCAGCAGTTTATTTAGGGAGCGGGGGGGCCTCGATGAGCAGTTCTTC CASSLFRERGGLDEQFF
14 TRBJ2-7 TRBV10-3 NA few TGTGCCATCAGTGAGCCGGGCAGGGCCTACGAGCAGTACTTC CAISEPGRAYEQYF
13 TRBJ1-5 TRBV28 NA once TGTGCCAGCAGTCTCACCCAGAGGCAGCCCCAGCATTTT CASSLTQRQPQHF
14 TRBJ1-4 TRBV5-1 NA NA TGCGCCAGCAGGGACCAGGCAACTAATGAAAAACTGTTTTTT CASRDQATNEKLFF
14 TRBJ2-1 TRBV7-8 TRBD2 few TGTGCCAGCAGAGAAGCGGGGGGCGGAAATGAGCAGTTCTTC CASREAGGGNEQFF
14 TRBJ2-7 TRBV6-1 NA NA TGTGCCAGCAGTGAAATTCGAGGCGACTACGAGCAGTACTTC CASSEIRGDYEQYF
12 TRBJ2-7 TRBV7-2 NA many TGTGCCAGCAGCCCACAGCGCTACGAGCAGTACTTC CASSPQRYEQYF
16 TRBJ2-5 TRBV27 NA NA TGTGCCAGCAGTTTTGGCCCCAATTACAGGGAAGAGGGGCAGTACTTC CASSFGPNYREEGQYF
16 TRBJ2-7 TRBV7-9 TRBD2 NA TGTGCCAGCAGCGGCCGACTAGCGGGGACCTCCTACGAGCAGTACTTC CASSGRLAGTSYEQYF
14 TRBJ2-3 TRBV28 TRBD2 NA TGTGCCAGCAGTTCACCCGGGGGGGCAGGGTTCGAGTATTTT CASSSPGGAGFEYF
15 TRBJ2-7 TRBV12-3/TRBV12-4 TRBD1 few TGTGCCAGCACCAGGACAGGGGCGCTCTCCTACGAGCAGTACTTC CASTRTGALSYEQYF
11 TRBJ1-1 TRBV20-1 NA few TGCAGTGCAGTACGTTTCCCTGAAGCTTTCTTT CSAVRFPEAFF
13 TRBJ1-6 TRBV2 TRBD1 NA TGTGCCAGCAACATCCGACAGGGGGGACCCCTCCACTTT CASNIRQGGPLHF
15 TRBJ2-3 TRBV7-9 NA few TGTGCCAGCAGCTTAGCGCAGGGGACCCCAGATACGCAGTATTTT CASSLAQGTPDTQYF
15 TRBJ2-3 TRBV20-1 NA NA TGCAGTGCTAGAGCCTACCGTTCTGTGACAGATACGCAGTATTTT CSARAYRSVTDTQYF
14 TRBJ2-4 TRBV5-1 NA NA TGCGCCAGCAGCTTGTCGGTCCCGAGCAACATTCAGTACTTC CASSLSVPSNIQYF
13 TRBJ1-1 TRBV29-1 NA few TGCAGCGTTCGAGGGACTTTGAACACTGAAGCTTTCTTT CSVRGTLNTEAFF
15 TRBJ1-2 TRBV3-1 NA NA TGTGCCAGCAGCCCTAGCCAGGGAGTTTGGTATGGCTACACCTTC CASSPSQGVWYGYTF
15 TRBJ2-5 TRBV4-2 TRBD2 NA TGTGCCAGCAGCCCAAGGGGAGCGGGGCAAGAGACCCAGTACTTC CASSPRGAGQETQYF
16 TRBJ2-1 TRBV14 NA NA TGTGCCAGCAGCCAAGGCCCCCCCGGGACCTACAATGAGCAGTTCTTC CASSQGPPGTYNEQFF
15 TRBJ1-4 TRBV6-1 TRBD1 NA TGTGCCAGCAGCCTAACCGGGACAGGTCCTGAAAAACTGTTTTTT CASSLTGTGPEKLFF
16 TRBJ1-2 TRBV7-2 NA NA TGTGCCAGCAGCTCCCCAAAGGGGTCGGCTAACCATGGCTACACCTTC CASSSPKGSANHGYTF